Presented here are 15 T cell receptor beta chains from one specimen sequenced in a study of blood T cells in healthy people across ages. Alongside a J-beta primer mix, a sample-barcoded 5' primer served in a second PCR lasting 7 to 11 cycles. TCRdb called the 5' RACE reads again in MiXCR, with one record for every CDR3 protein. The sample has some 920,000 distinct CDR3 sequences, 51% seen once. Input material: blood. The receptors shown here come from a woman aged 55-69 years in good health.

This clonotype appeared a few times. The V and J genes are TRBV29-1 and TRBJ2-5, with unresolved D. Trimming stripped 4 bases from V and 2 bases from J, with 8 bases between. CDR3 length: 12 residues. Looked up from germline, CDR1 is SQVTM and CDR2 is ANQGSEA. The CDR3, as DNA: TGCAGCGTTGTCGGGCGGCAAGAGACCCAGTACTTC. Translated, it gives CSVVGRQETQYF.

The chain is built from TRBV7-9 and TRBJ2-4; D is possibly TRBD1 or TRBD2 (6 bases each). Matching the DNA end better, TRBJ2-7 makes the J call doubtful. The germline gives CDR1 SEHNR, CDR2 FQNEAQ (reference sequence). The CDR3 consists of 15 residues. The CDR3 nucleotides read TGTGCCAGCAGCCGACTAGGGGGGCAGGTTGACGAGCAGTACTTC. Translating it yields CASSRLGGQVDEQYF.

The V and J genes are TRBV28 and TRBJ2-7; D tentatively fits TRBD1 or TRBD2 (5 bases each). V was shortened by 6 bases and J by 9 bases, with 18 bases between the two germline ends. The CDR3 is 13 residues long. CDR1 is MDHEN and CDR2 is SYDVKM in the germline V gene. The CDR3, as DNA: TGTGCCAGCAGCACTCCGGGACGCCACGGGCAGTACTTC. Translating it yields CASSTPGRHGQYF. Full variable domain (missing parts from reference TRBV28 and TRBJ2-7): DVKVTQSSRYLVKRTGEKVFLECVQDMDHENMFWYRQDPGLGLRLIYFSYDVKMKEKGDIPEGYSVSREKKERFSLILESASTNQTSMYLCASSTPGRHGQYFGPGTRLTVT.

This clonotype was observed a handful of times. J is TRBJ2-3 and V is TRBV20-1, with 9 bases lining up with TRBD2. The CDR3 length is 16 residues. Germline lookup yields CDR1 DFQATT and CDR2 SNEGSKA (reference sequence). Trimming cost V 3 bases and J 0 bases; bases outside gene matches: 7. CDR3 nucleotides: TGCAGTGCTAGTGGTGGACTAGCGCCTAGCACAGATACGCAGTATTTT. Its translation: CSASGGLAPSTDTQYF.

On this clonotype: A read error may account for a junction end that differs from germline. The gene calls are TRBV20-1 and TRBJ2-1, with 9 bases matching TRBD2. CDR3 length: 16 residues. Germline V gives CDR1 DFQATT, CDR2 SNEGSKA (reference sequence). The CDR3 DNA is TGCGGTGCTAGAGCGTCAATTAGCGGGAGCTACAATGAGCAGTTCTTC. Protein: CGARASISGSYNEQFF.

The V gene is TRBV27, the J gene TRBJ2-7; tentatively, D is TRBD1 (5 bases). This CDR3 comprises 13 residues. Germline CDR1 MNHEY, CDR2 SMNVEV (reference sequence). V shed 8 bases and J shed 2 bases, with 13 bases lying between them. CDR3 in DNA: TGTGCCAGCGGATTCGGACAAGCCTACGAGCAGTACTTC. This sequence encodes CASGFGQAYEQYF.

The rearrangement links TRBV9 to TRBJ2-5; 9 bases line up with TRBD2. The V and J ends lost 4 bases and 5 bases, in that order; junction bases with no gene match: 6. The CDR3 runs to 14 residues. CDR1 and CDR2 from the germline V gene are SGDLS and YYNGEE. The CDR3 reads CASSPSGNRETQYF. CDR3 coding DNA: TGTGCCAGCAGCCCTAGCGGGAATCGTGAGACCCAGTACTTC. Filled out from reference TRBV9 and TRBJ2-5, the complete variable domain reads DSGVTQTPKHLITATGQRVTLRCSPRSGDLSVYWYQQSLDQGLQFLIQYYNGEERAKGNILERFSAQQFPDLHSELNLSSLELGDSALYFCASSPSGNRETQYFGPGTRLLVL.

This clonotype was recorded only once. The junction differs from germline at one of its ends, possibly a read error. The CDR3 DNA follows: TGTGCCAGCAGTTTTCGTGGGACCCTCTACGAGCGGTACTTC. It translates to CASSFRGTLYERYF. The chain couples TRBV27 to TRBJ2-7; D tentatively reads TRBD1 or TRBD2 (5 bases each). This CDR3 is 14 amino acids long. Germline assignment: CDR1 MNHEY and CDR2 SMNVEV (reference sequence).

J is TRBJ2-5 and V is TRBV4-1, with 8 nucleotides matching TRBD1. The trim removed 2 bases at V and 2 bases at J, leaving 7 bases unmatched. The CDR3 loop spans 16 amino acids. CDR1 is MGHRA and CDR2 is YSYEKL in the germline V gene. The CDR3 bases are TGCGCCAGCAGCCAACTCCGTACAGGGGGGCAAGAGACCCAGTACTTC. Protein sequence: CASSQLRTGGQETQYF.

V is TRBV6-2 or TRBV6-3 and J is TRBJ2-7, with 8 bases matching TRBD2. The germline gives CDR1 MNHEY, CDR2 SVGEGT. The CDR3 loop spans 18 amino acids. After removal of 7 bases from V and 2 bases from J, the junction contained 19 bases not matched to a gene. CDR3 amino acids: CASMAPRVGRASAYEQYF. In DNA, the CDR3 is TGTGCCAGCATGGCCCCCCGCGTCGGGAGGGCCTCAGCCTACGAGCAGTACTTC.

The V gene is TRBV15, the J gene TRBJ1-6; D unresolved. In germline, CDR1 is LNHNV, CDR2 YYDKDF (reference sequence). The CDR3 contains 15 residues. Trimming removed 3 bases from V and 8 bases from J, with 14 bases in between. The CDR3 nucleotides read TGTGCCACCAGCAGCGGACTCCCTGGGTATTCACCCCTCCACTTT. Encoded protein: CATSSGLPGYSPLHF.

This rearrangement joins TRBV5-1 to TRBJ2-1; 7 positions agree with TRBD1. The CDR3 is 15 residues long. The trim removed 4 bases at V and 6 bases at J, leaving 10 bases unmatched. Germline assignment: CDR1 SGHRS and CDR2 YFSETQ. CDR3 nucleotide sequence: TGCGCCAGCAGCCCCGGACAGGTCGTGGGCAATGAGCAGTTCTTC. Translated: CASSPGQVVGNEQFF.

This clonotype was seen only a few times. This chain uses TRBV7-2 with TRBJ2-7; D may be TRBD2 (6 bases). The CDR3 totals 14 residues. Germline V gene sequence: CDR1 SGHTA, CDR2 FQGNSA. V was trimmed by 2 bases and J by 7 bases, leaving 15 bases between them. The CDR3 coding sequence is TGTGCCAGCAGCTTACTAGCGAACAGCCAGGAGCAGTACTTC. Protein sequence: CASSLLANSQEQYF.

This clonotype was counted a few times. The rearrangement uses TRBV29-1 and TRBJ2-7; 7 nucleotides align to TRBD1. Trimming at V came to 1 base and at J to 5 bases, leaving 2 bases not matched to a gene. The germline V gene encodes CDR1 SQVTM and CDR2 ANQGSEA. The CDR3 has 12 residues. The DNA of the CDR3 is TGCAGCGTTGAAGGACAGGGAGACGAGCAGTACTTC. Its translation is CSVEGQGDEQYF.

The rearrangement links TRBV7-9 to TRBJ2-7, with TRBD2 as a possible D gene (8 bases). CDR3 size: 18 residues. The germline V gene encodes CDR1 SEHNR and CDR2 FQNEAQ (reference sequence). The V and J ends lost 4 bases and 5 bases respectively, with 27 bases between them. This CDR3 reads CASSSRTGGREGLHEQYF. CDR3 DNA: TGTGCCAGCAGCTCACGGACAGGCGGACGGGAGGGCCTCCACGAGCAGTACTTC.